A single sample gave rise to the 4 T cell receptor beta chains below, sequenced in a study of blood T cells in healthy people across ages. A J-beta primer mix and a sample-barcoded 5' primer were used in a second PCR of roughly 7 to 12 cycles. TCRdb passed the 5' RACE reads through MiXCR, listing each CDR3 protein once. The sample has fewer than 900,000 distinct CDR3 sequences; roughly 41% are singletons. The sample taken for sequencing was blood. The receptor source for this set is a woman aged 55-69 years in good health.

The chain joins TRBV6-5 to TRBJ2-1, with D perhaps TRBD1 (5 bases). Germline assignment: CDR1 MNHEY and CDR2 SVGAGI. V was trimmed by 4 bases and J by 6 bases, leaving 10 bases between them. The CDR3 is 13 amino acids. The CDR3 DNA is TGTGCCAGCAGTTTCCAGGGAATCAATGAGCAGTTCTTC. It is translated as CASSFQGINEQFF.

V is TRBV29-1 and J is TRBJ2-2; perhaps TRBD1 as D (5 bases). CDR1 and CDR2 (germline): SQVTM, ANQGSEA. CDR3 length equals 15 residues. The germline V and J ends were trimmed by 4 bases and 2 bases, with 14 bases remaining between them. CDR3 bases: TGCAGCGTTGTACCCCGACAGAAAAACACCGGGGAGCTGTTTTTT. The encoded protein is CSVVPRQKNTGELFF.

The rearrangement uses TRBV10-3 and TRBJ2-5; D uncertain. The ends were cut back, 3 bases at V and 5 bases at J, with 4 bases in the middle. The CDR3 is made up of 11 amino acids. The germline gives CDR1 ENHRY, CDR2 SYGVKD. In nucleotides, the CDR3 is TGTGCCATCAGTGACCTCGAGACCCAGTACTTC. Protein sequence: CAISDLETQYF.

The chain uses TRBV3-1 and TRBJ2-3; weak D call: TRBD1 (6 bases). Germline CDR1 LGHDT, CDR2 YNNKEL (reference sequence). CDR3 length: 15 residues. V was trimmed by 1 base and J by 2 bases, leaving 10 bases between them. The CDR3 DNA reads TGTGCCAGCAGCCAAGGTTGGGACACCACAGATACGCAGTATTTT. The encoded protein is CASSQGWDTTDTQYF.